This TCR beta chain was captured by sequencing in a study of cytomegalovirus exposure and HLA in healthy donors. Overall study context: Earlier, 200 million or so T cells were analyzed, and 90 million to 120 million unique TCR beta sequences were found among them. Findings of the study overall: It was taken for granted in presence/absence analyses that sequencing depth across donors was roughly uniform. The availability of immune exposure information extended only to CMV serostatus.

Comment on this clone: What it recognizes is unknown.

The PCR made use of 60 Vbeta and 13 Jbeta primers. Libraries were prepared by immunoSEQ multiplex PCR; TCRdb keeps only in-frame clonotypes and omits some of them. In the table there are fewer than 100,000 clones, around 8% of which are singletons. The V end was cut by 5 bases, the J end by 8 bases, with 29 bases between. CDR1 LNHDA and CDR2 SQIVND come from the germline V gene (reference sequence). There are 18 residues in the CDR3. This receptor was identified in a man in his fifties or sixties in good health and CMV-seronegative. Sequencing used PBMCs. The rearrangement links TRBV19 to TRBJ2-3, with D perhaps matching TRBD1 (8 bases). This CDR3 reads CASSRQGMASGRGGTQYF. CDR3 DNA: TGTGCCAGTAGTCGACAGGGGATGGCGAGTGGGAGGGGGGGTACGCAGTATTTT. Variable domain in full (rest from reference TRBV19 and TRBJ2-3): DGGITQSPKYLFRKEGQNVTLSCEQNLNHDAMYWYRQDPGQGLRLIYYSQIVNDFQKGDIAEGYSVSREKKESFPLTVTSAQKNPTAFYLCASSRQGMASGRGGTQYFGPGTRLTVL.